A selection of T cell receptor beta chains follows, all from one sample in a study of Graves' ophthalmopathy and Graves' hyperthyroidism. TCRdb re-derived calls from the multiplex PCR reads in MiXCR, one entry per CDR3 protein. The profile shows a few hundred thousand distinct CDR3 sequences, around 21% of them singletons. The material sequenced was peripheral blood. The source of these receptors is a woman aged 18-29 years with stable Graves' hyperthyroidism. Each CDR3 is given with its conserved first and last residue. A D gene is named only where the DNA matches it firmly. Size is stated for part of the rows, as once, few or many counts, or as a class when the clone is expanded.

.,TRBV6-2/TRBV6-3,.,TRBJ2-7,TGTGCCAGCAGTTACTCCCTGGGGGATCAAAGCTCCTACGAGCAGTACTTC,CASSYSLGDQSSYEQYF
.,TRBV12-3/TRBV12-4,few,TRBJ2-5,TGTGCCAGCAGTTTAGTAGGGGCGGAGGAGACCCAGTACTTC,CASSLVGAEETQYF
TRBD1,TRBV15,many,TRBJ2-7,TGTGCCACCAGCAGAACCGGGACAGGTGTGTCCTACGAGCAGTACTTC,CATSRTGTGVSYEQYF
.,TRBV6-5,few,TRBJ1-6,TGTGCCAGCAGTTACCATCGTACAGTCAATAATTCACCCCTCCACTTT,CASSYHRTVNNSPLHF
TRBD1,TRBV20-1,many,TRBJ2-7,TGCAGTGCTCCCGGACAGGAAGACTACGAGCAGTACTTC,CSAPGQEDYEQYF
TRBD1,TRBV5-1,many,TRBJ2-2,TGCGCCAGCAGCTTACAGGGGGACACCGGGGAGCTGTTTTTT,CASSLQGDTGELFF
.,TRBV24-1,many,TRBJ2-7,TGTGCCACCGCGGGGAATTCCGAGCAGTACTTC,CATAGNSEQYF
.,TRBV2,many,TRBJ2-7,TGTGCCAGCAGTGATCTCCGGGACACATCCTACGAGCAGTACTTC,CASSDLRDTSYEQYF
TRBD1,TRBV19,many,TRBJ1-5,TGTGCCAGTAGTATAGGGGACAGCCTTTCGCCCCAGCATTTT,CASSIGDSLSPQHF
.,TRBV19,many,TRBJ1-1,TGTGCCAGTAGTTCTTTAGGGCGCACTGAAGCTTTCTTT,CASSSLGRTEAFF
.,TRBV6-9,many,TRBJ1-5,TGTGCCAGCACCGAGAGGAGGAAGGGGGACAGCAATCAGCCCCAGCATTTT,CASTERRKGDSNQPQHF
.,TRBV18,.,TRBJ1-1,TGTGCCAGCTCACCACGGGGACCGAAAAATGAAGCTTTCTTT,CASSPRGPKNEAFF
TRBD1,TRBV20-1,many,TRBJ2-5,TGCAGTGCCCTAACACAGGGGGCGGAAGAGACCCAGTACTTC,CSALTQGAEETQYF
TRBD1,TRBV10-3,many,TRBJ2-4,TGTGCCATCAGCTCTGACAGGGTTGGGGACATTAAGTACTTC,CAISSDRVGDIKYF
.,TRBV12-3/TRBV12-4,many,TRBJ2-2,TGTGCCAGCAGTTTAGGCGAGGTGGACAGCCGGGAGCTGTTTTTT,CASSLGEVDSRELFF
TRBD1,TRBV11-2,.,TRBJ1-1,TGTGCCAGCAGCTTAAGATCGGGGACAGGGAAGTTGAACACTGAAGCTTTCTTT,CASSLRSGTGKLNTEAFF
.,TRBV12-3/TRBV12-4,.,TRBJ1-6,TGTGCCAGCAGTCACTCGACAGCGAATTCACCCCTCCACTTT,CASSHSTANSPLHF
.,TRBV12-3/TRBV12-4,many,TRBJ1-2,TGTGCCAGCATCAAAAGCGGGGCACAAGGCTACACCTTC,CASIKSGAQGYTF
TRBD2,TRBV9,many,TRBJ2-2,TGTGCCAGCAGCAGACTAGCGGGAGAAGGAGGCGGGGAGCTGTTTTTT,CASSRLAGEGGGELFF
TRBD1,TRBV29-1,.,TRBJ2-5,TGCAGCGTTGCGGGACAGGGGGTACAAGAGACCCAGTACTTC,CSVAGQGVQETQYF
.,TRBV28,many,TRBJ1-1,TGTGCCAGCAGTTTAACGGGATGGGGCACTGAAGCTTTCTTT,CASSLTGWGTEAFF
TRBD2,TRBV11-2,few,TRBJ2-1,TGTGCCAGCATGCCGGCGGGACTAGCCTTCAATGAGCAGTTCTTC,CASMPAGLAFNEQFF
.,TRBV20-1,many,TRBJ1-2,TGCAGTGCTACCCCCAGGGGCTCTAACTATGGCTACACCTTC,CSATPRGSNYGYTF
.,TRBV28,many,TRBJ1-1,TGTGCCAGCAGTGGTTGGGACACTGAAGCTTTCTTT,CASSGWDTEAFF
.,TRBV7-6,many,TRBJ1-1,TGTGCCAGCAGCTTAGCGGGGGGGGCAGCCCCGAACACTGAAGCTTTCTTT,CASSLAGGAAPNTEAFF
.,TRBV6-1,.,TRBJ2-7,TGTGCCAGCAGTGAAGCCCTGCTCCCAGGGAACGAGCAGTACTTC,CASSEALLPGNEQYF
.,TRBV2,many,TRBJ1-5,TGTGCCAGCAGTTCCGTGGATAGCAATCAGCCCCAGCATTTT,CASSSVDSNQPQHF
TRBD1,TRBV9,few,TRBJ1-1,TGTGCCAGCAGCCCAGGGGGGAGTTTGAACACTGAAGCTTTCTTT,CASSPGGSLNTEAFF
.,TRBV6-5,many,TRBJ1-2,TGTGCCAGCAGTAACCCGACAGGAGCCTATGGCTACACCTTC,CASSNPTGAYGYTF
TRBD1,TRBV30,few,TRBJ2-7,TGTGCCTGGAGTGTAGGGACAGGGAGTTTCTACGAGCAGTACTTC,CAWSVGTGSFYEQYF
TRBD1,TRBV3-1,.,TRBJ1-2,TGTGCCAGCAGCCAACCTGACAGGGGGGGCTACACCTTC,CASSQPDRGGYTF
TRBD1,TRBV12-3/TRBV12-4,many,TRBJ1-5,TGTGCCAGCAGGTTGGGGATGTCGGGACAGGAGCATTTT,CASRLGMSGQEHF
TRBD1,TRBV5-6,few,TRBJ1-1,TGTGCCAGCAGCAGTTTGGGACAGGTGAACACTGAAGCTTTCTTT,CASSSLGQVNTEAFF
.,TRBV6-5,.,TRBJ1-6,TGTGCCAGCAGTTACTCGAGAGGGAGTTCCTATAATTCACCCCTCCACTTT,CASSYSRGSSYNSPLHF
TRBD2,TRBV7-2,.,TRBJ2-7,TGTGCCAGCAGCTTAGGGGGGAGGGCCGGCGACGAGCAGTACTTC,CASSLGGRAGDEQYF
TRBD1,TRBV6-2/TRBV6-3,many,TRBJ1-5,TGTGCCAGCAGTCTCGGACAGGTGAGCAATCAGCCCCAGCATTTT,CASSLGQVSNQPQHF
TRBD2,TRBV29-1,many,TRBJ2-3,TGCAGCGTCGAGAGCGGGAGACGGCAGTATTTT,CSVESGRRQYF